These 16 T cell receptor beta chains were sequenced from one sample in a study of T cells in Graves' hyperthyroidism and ophthalmopathy. Amplified TCR beta CDR3 regions derived from RNA transcripts. RT-PCR in the first round (using the HTBI primer set) targeted the TCR CDR3. Each CDR3 protein is one row after TCRdb ran MiXCR on the multiplex PCR reads. Of about 400,000 distinct CDR3 sequences listed, about 15% are singletons. The material sequenced was blood. The receptor set was obtained from a woman aged 25 to 39 with Graves' hyperthyroidism.

This chain links TRBV29-1 with TRBJ2-1, with D tentatively TRBD1 or TRBD2 (5 bases each). This CDR3 is 16 amino acids long. Germline V lookup: CDR1 SQVTM, CDR2 ANQGSEA. Trimming cost V 2 bases and J 4 bases, with 18 bases left between them. The CDR3 nucleotides read TGCAGCGTTGAATTAGGGGACGGTAGGATTTACAATGAGCAGTTCTTC. It is translated as CSVELGDGRIYNEQFF.

This chain connects TRBV2 to TRBJ1-3; D remains ambiguous. V gave up 6 bases and J gave up 4 bases, with 7 bases separating them. This CDR3 is 12 amino acids long. Germline-derived CDR1 and CDR2 are SNHLY and FYNNEI. In DNA, the CDR3 is TGTGCCAGCAGAGTGAAGGGAAACACCATATATTTT. Translating gives CASRVKGNTIYF.

This clonotype has more than one count but fewer than ten. This chain joins TRBV12-3 or TRBV12-4 and TRBJ2-5; D gene unclear. The CDR3 is made up of 16 amino acids. The ends were cut back, 7 bases at V and 5 bases at J, with 23 bases in the middle. DNA of the CDR3: TGTGCCAGCATGAACTATGGCTCGATAATGTGGGAGACCCAGTACTTC. It translates to CASMNYGSIMWETQYF.

The V and J genes are TRBV15 and TRBJ1-4; D is ambiguous. Germline values: CDR1 LNHNV, CDR2 YYDKDF (reference sequence). The CDR3 sequence is 14 residues long. V lost 3 bases, J lost 8 bases, and 13 bases lay in between. The CDR3 region is CATSREVVGEKLFF. For the CDR3, the DNA is TGTGCCACCAGCAGGGAGGTGGTGGGGGAAAAACTGTTTTTT.

This clonotype showed up just a few times. This chain uses TRBV7-9 with TRBJ2-3; D remains ambiguous. The CDR3 has 15 residues. Germline CDR1 reads SEHNR; CDR2 reads FQNEAQ (reference sequence). V gave up 6 bases and J gave up 5 bases, with 18 bases separating them. The chain's CDR3 is CASRPGPPTVDTQYF. The CDR3 bases are TGTGCCAGCAGGCCAGGACCTCCCACAGTAGATACGCAGTATTTT.

The gene calls are TRBV10-3 and TRBJ2-7; the match to TRBD1 covers 12 bases. The CDR3 spans 14 residues. V was pared by 6 bases and J by 7 bases, with 7 bases of the junction left unmatched. Germline V gene lookup returns CDR1 ENHRY and CDR2 SYGVKD. CDR3 sequence (DNA): TGTGCCATCAGACCGGGACAGGGGGCGGGAGAGCAGTACTTC. Its protein is CAIRPGQGAGEQYF.

In its sample, this clonotype was seen many times. The V and J genes are TRBV6-1 and TRBJ1-5; 7 bases are shared with TRBD1. The ends lost 5 bases at V and 6 bases at J; junction bases unmatched: 10. Germline assignment: CDR1 MNHNS and CDR2 SASEGT. There are 15 residues in the CDR3. The DNA of the CDR3 is TGTGCCAGCAGTCGGGGAGGGGGCGAGGGTCAGCCCCAGCATTTT. Protein product: CASSRGGGEGQPQHF.

V is TRBV28 and J is TRBJ2-2; perhaps TRBD2 as D (6 bases). Germline V CDR1 and CDR2: MDHEN, SYDVKM. The CDR3 is 16 residues long. V was cut by 6 bases and J by 3 bases, with 17 bases left in between. CDR3 sequence reads: CASSPPGVEDTGELFF. CDR3 DNA: TGTGCCAGCAGCCCCCCGGGGGTGGAGGACACCGGGGAGCTGTTTTTT.

This clonotype was seen ten or more times. This chain joins TRBV27 and TRBJ2-1; possibly TRBD1 for D (5 bases). The CDR3 sequence is 15 residues long. Per the germline V gene, CDR1 is MNHEY and CDR2 is SMNVEV (reference sequence). V shed 6 bases and J shed 4 bases, with 16 bases lying between them. CDR3 DNA: TGTGCCAGCAGCCGAATGATGGACACATACAATGAGCAGTTCTTC. Translating it yields CASSRMMDTYNEQFF.

This clonotype was observed a handful of times. The rearrangement uses TRBV7-2 and TRBJ2-5, with 13 bases matching TRBD2. Looked up from germline, CDR1 is SGHTA and CDR2 is FQGNSA. The V gene end was trimmed by 1 base and the J gene end by 2 bases; junction bases not matched to a gene: 4. This CDR3 spans 17 amino acids. The CDR3 region is CASSLVGTSGMQETQYF. The CDR3 region has the DNA TGTGCCAGCAGCTTAGTTGGGACTAGCGGGATGCAAGAGACCCAGTACTTC.

In its sample, this clonotype was seen many times. The gene calls are TRBV7-2 and TRBJ2-3; D might be TRBD1 or TRBD2, each matching 6 bases. The CDR3 runs 16 residues. Germline assignment: CDR1 SGHTA and CDR2 FQGNSA. V was clipped by 2 bases and J by 8 bases, with 20 bases between them. The CDR3 sequence is CASSLSGRAEGGTQYF. CDR3 coding DNA: TGTGCCAGCAGCTTATCTGGCCGAGCGGAGGGGGGTACGCAGTATTTT.

The table lists this clonotype with many counts. This rearrangement joins TRBV5-1 to TRBJ2-5; D might be TRBD1 (5 bases). Germline V CDR1 and CDR2: SGHRS, YFSETQ. This CDR3 comprises 13 residues. V was pared by 5 bases and J by 1 base, with 9 bases between. CDR3 coding DNA: TGCGCCAGCAGACAAGACAGCCAAGAGACCCAGTACTTC. As protein: CASRQDSQETQYF. Full variable domain (outside the CDR3, taken from reference TRBV5-1 and TRBJ2-5): KAGVTQTPRYLIKTRGQQVTLSCSPISGHRSVSWYQQTPGQGLQFLFEYFSETQRNKGNFPGRFSGRQFSNSRSEMNVSTLELGDSALYLCASRQDSQETQYFGPGTRLLVL.

This clonotype was recorded at least ten times. The chain recombines TRBV30 with TRBJ2-3, with 9 bases fitting TRBD1. This CDR3 region has 15 residues. Germline V gene data show CDR1 as GTSNPN and CDR2 as SVGIG (reference sequence). The V gene end was trimmed by 1 base and the J gene end by 3 bases; junction bases not matched to a gene: 5. CDR3 nucleotides: TGTGCCTGGAGTGGACTCGGACAGGGGACAGATACGCAGTATTTT. Its translation is CAWSGLGQGTDTQYF. Supplemented by reference TRBV30 and TRBJ2-3, the full variable domain reads SQTIHQWPATLVQPVGSPLSLECTVEGTSNPNLYWYRQAAGRGLQLLFYSVGIGQISSEVPQNLSASRPQDRQFILSSKKLLLSDSGFYLCAWSGLGQGTDTQYFGPGTRLTVL.

The chain is built from TRBV6-1 and TRBJ2-7, with TRBD2 matching over 10 bases. Germline assignment: CDR1 MNHNS and CDR2 SASEGT. After removal of 6 bases from V and 1 base from J, the junction contained 6 bases not matched to a gene. This CDR3 is built from 15 residues. Written as DNA, the CDR3 is TGTGCCAGCAGCCCCCAACTAGCGGGGTCCTACGAGCAGTACTTC. The encoded protein is CASSPQLAGSYEQYF.

The V gene is TRBV27, the J gene TRBJ1-6; a possible D gene is TRBD1 (5 bases). Per the germline V gene, CDR1 is MNHEY and CDR2 is SMNVEV (reference sequence). Trimming removed 1 base at V and 8 bases at J, with 12 bases between. CDR3 size: 15 residues. The CDR3 loop reads CASSLFGGLDSPLHF. CDR3 bases: TGTGCCAGCAGTTTATTCGGGGGGTTGGATTCACCCCTCCACTTT.

The chain has TRBV9 and TRBJ2-4; D is ambiguous. The CDR3 runs 14 residues. CDR1 and CDR2 (germline): SGDLS, YYNGEE. The germline V and J ends were trimmed by 0 bases and 0 bases, with 4 bases remaining between them. DNA of the CDR3: TGTGCCAGCAGCGTAGCCCCAGCCAAAAACATTCAGTACTTC. Its protein is CASSVAPAKNIQYF.